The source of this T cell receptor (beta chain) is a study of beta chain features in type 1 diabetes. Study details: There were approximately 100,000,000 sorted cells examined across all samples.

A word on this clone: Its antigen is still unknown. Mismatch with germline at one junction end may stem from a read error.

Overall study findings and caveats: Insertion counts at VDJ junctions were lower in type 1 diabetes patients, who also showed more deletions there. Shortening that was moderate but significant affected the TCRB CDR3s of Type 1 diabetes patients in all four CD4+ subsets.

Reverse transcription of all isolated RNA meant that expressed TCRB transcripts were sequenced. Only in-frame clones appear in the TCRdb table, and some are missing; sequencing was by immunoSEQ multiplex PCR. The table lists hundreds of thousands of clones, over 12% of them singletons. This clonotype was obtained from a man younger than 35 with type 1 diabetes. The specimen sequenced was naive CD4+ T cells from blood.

CDR3 DNA sequence: TGTGCTAGCAGCTTAGGGGGTCATCGCCAAGAGACCCAGTACTTC. Translating it yields CASSLGGHRQETQYF. This chain joins TRBV7-7 and TRBJ2-5, with D possibly TRBD1 on 6 matching bases. Germline CDR1 SSHAT, CDR2 FNYEAQ (reference sequence). The CDR3 loop spans 15 amino acids.